This T cell receptor beta chain was sequenced during a study of T-cell memory formation after mild COVID-19. A single record per CDR3 protein comes from TCRdb applying MiXCR to the 5' RACE reads. The sample shows fewer than 600,000 distinct CDR3 sequences, about 20% of them seen only once. This clonotype was seen a single time. This CDR3 spans 17 amino acids. Germline V lookup: CDR1 MGHRA, CDR2 YSYEKL. The V and J ends lost 3 bases and 4 bases respectively, with 18 bases between them. The sample taken for sequencing was PBMCs or a T cell subset sorted from them (not recorded which). This clonotype was sampled from an adult woman who had mild COVID-19 (a few samples of this study predate the infection). Cell type and time point are not known. V is TRBV4-1 and J is TRBJ2-2; tentative D call: TRBD2 (5 bases). In DNA form, the CDR3 reads TGCGCCAGCAGCCACGGCTGGGGAGTTTCGAGCACCGGGGAGCTGTTTTTT. It encodes CASSHGWGVSSTGELFF.